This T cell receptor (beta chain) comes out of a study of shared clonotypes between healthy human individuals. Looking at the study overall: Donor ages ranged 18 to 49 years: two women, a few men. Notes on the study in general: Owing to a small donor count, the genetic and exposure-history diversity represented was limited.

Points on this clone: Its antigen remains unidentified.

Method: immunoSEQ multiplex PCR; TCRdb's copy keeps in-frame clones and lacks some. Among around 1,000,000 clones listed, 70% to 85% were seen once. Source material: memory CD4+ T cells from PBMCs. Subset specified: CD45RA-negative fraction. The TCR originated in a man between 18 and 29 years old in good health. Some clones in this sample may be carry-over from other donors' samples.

CDR3 region: CASSPAGLPYNEQFF. Here the CDR3 DNA reads TGTGCCAGCAGCCCCGCCGGACTCCCTTACAATGAGCAGTTCTTC. The chain has TRBV7-3 and TRBJ2-1; tentative D call: TRBD2 (5 bases). With 5 bases removed from V and 4 bases from J, the gap between germline ends came to 15 bases. The CDR3 length is 15 residues. CDR1 SGHTA and CDR2 FQGTGA come from the germline V gene. Supplemented by reference TRBV7-3 and TRBJ2-1, the full variable domain reads GAGVSQTPSNKVTEKGKYVELRCDPISGHTALYWYRQSLGQGPEFLIYFQGTGAADDSGLPNDRFFAVRPEGSVSTLKIQRTERGDSAVYLCASSPAGLPYNEQFFGPGTRLTVL.